Reported below is one T cell receptor beta chain. The J segment lost 0 bases and the V segment lost 6 bases, leaving 7 bases of the junction unmatched. CDR1 and CDR2 (germline): MDHEN, SYDVKM. This CDR3 is built from 16 residues. This sample is part of a study of beta chain features in type 1 diabetes. Isolated RNA was reverse transcribed in full, so expressed TCRB transcripts were sequenced. Profiled with immunoSEQ multiplex PCR; TCRdb holds only in-frame clones, not every one. This sample carries 860,000 or so clones, roughly 16% of them seen once, and the ten largest clones take 0.02% to 0.025%. This sequence joins TRBV28 and TRBJ2-3, with TRBD2 matching over 9 bases. The sequenced material came from naive CD4+ T cells from blood. The sequence was collected from a woman aged 18 to 35 in good health. The CDR3 is CASRLRLADSTDTQYF. The CDR3 DNA reads TGTGCCAGCAGACTCCGACTAGCGGATAGCACAGATACGCAGTATTTT.